Each of the 27 T cell receptor beta chains below was sequenced from the same sample in a study of blood T cell repertoires in COVID-19. Measured with immunoSEQ multiplex PCR; TCRdb has only the in-frame clones, and not every one. The repertoire consists of roughly 85,000 clones, with around four fifths occurring once and the leading ten covering around 10%. Source material: peripheral blood. The source of these receptors is a human donor in a cohort sampled during active COVID-19.

This clone has just a few counts. The V gene is TRBV3-1 (or the pseudogene TRBV3-2), the J gene TRBJ1-4; 7 bases are a match to TRBD1. The CDR3 length is 15 residues. J gave up 3 bases and V 4 bases, and 5 bases lay outside the gene matches. Germline values: CDR1 LGHDT, CDR2 YNNKEL (reference sequence). In DNA form, the CDR3 reads TGTGCCAGCAGCCCCACAGGGGACCCTAATGAAAAACTGTTTTTT. Translating it yields CASSPTGDPNEKLFF.

V and J are TRBV24-1 and TRBJ2-5; D gene unclear. Trimming cost V 5 bases and J 1 base, with 13 bases left between them. CDR1 is KGHDR, CDR2 SFDVKD, per germline. The CDR3 consists of 15 residues. This CDR3 is CATSVGTGGQETQYF. The CDR3 DNA follows: TGTGCCACCAGTGTCGGAACGGGTGGCCAAGAGACCCAGTACTTC.

The chain has TRBV11-3 and TRBJ1-1; no reliable D call. The ends were cut back, 3 bases at V and 4 bases at J, with 15 bases in the middle. The CDR3 runs 15 residues. Germline V gives CDR1 SGHNT, CDR2 YENEEA. CDR3: CASSLRGELGTEAFF. CDR3 DNA sequence: TGTGCCAGCAGCTTGCGCGGGGAATTGGGCACTGAAGCTTTCTTT.

This chain links TRBV11-2 with TRBJ2-7; 8 bases line up with TRBD1. The CDR3 consists of 14 residues. Germline CDR1 and CDR2: SGHAT and FQNNGV. V lost 3 bases and J lost 5; bases outside the gene matches: 6. The CDR3 reads CASSFNRGSNEQYF. As DNA, the CDR3 is TGTGCCAGCAGCTTTAACAGGGGGTCTAACGAGCAGTACTTC.

The chain couples TRBV23-1 to TRBJ2-7; D possibly corresponds to TRBD2 (6 bases). TRBV23-1 is classed as an ORF, of uncertain function. This CDR3 spans 16 amino acids. Trimming cost V 7 bases and J 0 bases, with 19 bases left between them. CDR3 coding DNA: TGCGCCAGCACCCCCGGAGGGAGCGCTATCTCCTACGAGCAGTACTTC. Translation gives CASTPGGSAISYEQYF.

The rearrangement uses TRBV7-9 and TRBJ1-1; D is unresolved. Germline V gives CDR1 SEHNR, CDR2 FQNEAQ (reference sequence). The CDR3 has 13 residues. Trimming removed 2 bases at V and 5 bases at J, with 9 bases between. This chain's CDR3 is CASSLYTGTEAFF. The DNA of the CDR3 is TGTGCCAGCAGCTTATATACGGGAACTGAAGCTTTCTTT.

This clone appeared once. This chain joins TRBV30 and TRBJ1-2; 7 bases fit TRBD1. This CDR3 is built from 15 residues. In germline, CDR1 is GTSNPN, CDR2 SVGIG (reference sequence). The V and J ends lost 4 bases and 8 bases, in that order; junction bases with no gene match: 16. CDR3 residues: CAWTVRGQAWKGYTF. The CDR3 DNA sequence: TGTGCCTGGACAGTTCGAGGACAGGCCTGGAAGGGCTACACCTTC.

The chain carries TRBV6-2 or TRBV6-3 and TRBJ1-1, with TRBD1 matching 10 bases. V shed 0 bases and J 3 bases; nucleotides not matched to a gene: 7. The CDR3 is made up of 17 amino acids. The germline V gene has CDR1 MNHEY and CDR2 SVGEGT. The CDR3 spells CASSYSRDRGWDTEAFF. The CDR3 DNA follows: TGTGCCAGCAGTTACTCCCGGGACAGGGGCTGGGACACTGAAGCTTTCTTT.

The V call is TRBV7-2, the J call TRBJ2-5; 9 nucleotides match TRBD1. Germline values: CDR1 SGHTA, CDR2 FQGNSA. This CDR3 contains 15 residues. V was pared by 2 bases and J by 5 bases, with 6 bases of the junction left unmatched. The CDR3 DNA reads TGTGCCAGCAGCTTATTAGTAGGACAGGGGGAGACCCAGTACTTC. It translates to CASSLLVGQGETQYF.

V and J are TRBV5-4 and TRBJ1-1; 8 positions agree with TRBD1. The length of the CDR3 is 15 residues. Germline CDR1 and CDR2: SGHNT and YYREEE (reference sequence). With V trimmed by 5 bases and J by 0 bases, 6 bases remained unmatched. The CDR3 sequence: CASSQPGGLNTEAFF. The CDR3 coding sequence is TGTGCCAGCAGTCAACCAGGGGGCTTGAACACTGAAGCTTTCTTT.

The chain has TRBV4-1 and TRBJ2-7; maybe TRBD2 (6 bases). Trimming left V 1 base short and J 2 bases short, with 9 bases between. The V gene's germline CDR1 is MGHRA and CDR2 YSYEKL. The CDR3 sequence is 14 residues long. The CDR3 DNA sequence: TGCGCCAGCAGCCAAGTCCCGGGGGCCTACGAGCAGTACTTC. Translation gives CASSQVPGAYEQYF.

The chain carries TRBV4-1 and TRBJ1-5, with 8 bases lining up with TRBD1. The CDR3 covers 14 residues. Germline V gene data show CDR1 as MGHRA and CDR2 as YSYEKL. V lost 2 bases to trimming and J lost 7 bases; unmatched junction nucleotides: 4. This CDR3 is CASSQRTGSQPQHF. In nucleotides, the CDR3 is TGCGCCAGCAGCCAACGGACAGGGAGCCAGCCCCAGCATTTT.

In nucleotides, the CDR3 is TGTGCCAGCAGTGAAGCGCGTGGCAATCAGCCCCAGCATTTT. Amino acid sequence: CASSEARGNQPQHF. The chain has TRBV6-1 and TRBJ1-5, with D hard to call. Between the trimmed V and J ends, which lost 0 bases and 2 bases, there was a span of 5 bases. Germline CDR1 MNHNS, CDR2 SASEGT. The CDR3 is 14 residues long.

The gene calls are TRBV7-6 and TRBJ2-1; a possible D gene is TRBD1 (6 bases). Germline V gives CDR1 SGHVS, CDR2 FNYEAQ. The V end was cut by 3 bases, the J end by 0 bases, with 15 bases between. The CDR3 sequence is 17 residues long. The CDR3 protein is CASSLGGGQNSYNEQFF. The CDR3 DNA follows: TGTGCCAGCAGCTTGGGCGGTGGACAGAACTCCTACAATGAGCAGTTCTTC.

This clone was picked up one time. The chain uses TRBV4-1 and TRBJ2-4, with 8 bases that match TRBD2. Losses at the gene ends were 0 bases for V and 9 bases for J; bases not matched to a gene: 7. The CDR3 totals 15 residues. CDR1 and CDR2 (germline): MGHRA, YSYEKL. The CDR3: CASSQEYRAGGIQYF. CDR3 sequence (DNA): TGCGCCAGCAGCCAAGAATACAGGGCGGGGGGCATTCAGTACTTC.

CDR3 sequence (DNA): TGTGCCAGCAGTCAGGACAGCTCCTACAATGAGCAGTTCTTC. Protein: CASSQDSSYNEQFF. The V call is TRBV9, the J call TRBJ2-1, with D tentatively TRBD1 (6 bases). CDR1 and CDR2 from the germline V gene are SGDLS and YYNGEE. The V end was cut by 5 bases, the J end by 0 bases, with 9 bases between. This CDR3 contains 14 residues. Filled out from reference TRBV9 and TRBJ2-1, the complete variable domain reads DSGVTQTPKHLITATGQRVTLRCSPRSGDLSVYWYQQSLDQGLQFLIQYYNGEERAKGNILERFSAQQFPDLHSELNLSSLELGDSALYFCASSQDSSYNEQFFGPGTRLTVL.

This sequence joins TRBV28 and TRBJ2-7, with 9 positions matching TRBD2. The V segment lost 4 bases and the J segment 2 bases; nucleotides outside the gene matches: 9. The CDR3 is 16 amino acids. Germline V gene data show CDR1 as MDHEN and CDR2 as SYDVKM. CDR3 DNA: TGTGCCAGCAGTTCGATGAGCGGGGGGTTAACCTACGAGCAGTACTTC. This encodes CASSSMSGGLTYEQYF. Drawing the rest from reference TRBV28 and TRBJ2-7, the complete variable domain is DVKVTQSSRYLVKRTGEKVFLECVQDMDHENMFWYRQDPGLGLRLIYFSYDVKMKEKGDIPEGYSVSREKKERFSLILESASTNQTSMYLCASSSMSGGLTYEQYFGPGTRLTVT.

This clone has only one observation. This sequence joins TRBV20-1 and TRBJ1-1, with TRBD1 matching 9 bases. Germline V lookup: CDR1 DFQATT, CDR2 SNEGSKA (reference sequence). V was clipped by 3 bases and J by 1 base; unmatched bases: 9. The CDR3 sequence is 16 residues long. The CDR3 sequence is CSASSPTGGTNTEAFF. The CDR3 DNA follows: TGCAGTGCTAGTTCGCCTACAGGGGGCACGAACACTGAAGCTTTCTTT.

This clone rates as medium-sized. This chain links TRBV5-6 with TRBJ2-7; TRBD1 matches at 9 bases. Germline lookup yields CDR1 SGHDT and CDR2 YYEEEE. J was trimmed by 3 bases and V by 2 bases; bases with no gene match: 3. The CDR3 is 14 residues long. The CDR3 sequence: CASSFGTGLYEQYF. The CDR3 nucleotides read TGTGCCAGCAGCTTTGGGACAGGGCTCTACGAGCAGTACTTC.

The chain uses TRBV2 and TRBJ1-6; D is unresolved. V lost 7 bases, J lost 4 bases, and 8 bases lay in between. Germline V lookup: CDR1 SNHLY, CDR2 FYNNEI. The CDR3 runs 13 residues. CDR3 in amino acids: CASKEGYNSPLHF. CDR3 bases: TGTGCCAGCAAGGAGGGATATAATTCACCCCTCCACTTT.

This clone was observed a few times. This sequence joins TRBV28 and TRBJ1-4, with a possible D match to TRBD1 (5 bases). The CDR3 sequence is 17 residues long. Germline V gene lookup returns CDR1 MDHEN and CDR2 SYDVKM. Trimming took off 4 bases at V and 3 bases at J, with 18 bases between the two ends. The CDR3 sequence: CASSSPNTRAPNEKLFF. Here the CDR3 DNA reads TGTGCCAGCAGTTCCCCAAATACCAGGGCCCCTAATGAAAAACTGTTTTTT.

The J gene is TRBJ2-7, the V gene TRBV6-5; the D gene is possibly TRBD2 (6 bases). The ends were cut back, 2 bases at V and 2 bases at J, with 13 bases in the middle. The CDR3 consists of 15 residues. Germline lookup yields CDR1 MNHEY and CDR2 SVGAGI. The CDR3: CASSYEGTGAYEQYF. The CDR3 DNA sequence: TGTGCCAGCAGTTACGAAGGGACGGGGGCCTACGAGCAGTACTTC.

This rearrangement joins TRBV24-1 to TRBJ2-5, with TRBD2 as a possible D gene (7 bases). This CDR3 has 16 amino acids. Germline values: CDR1 KGHDR, CDR2 SFDVKD. Trimming took off 5 bases at V and 1 base at J, with 16 bases between the two ends. The CDR3 region has the DNA TGTGCCACCAGTGTGGGTGGGGGGGGCCGCCAAGAGACCCAGTACTTC. This codes for CATSVGGGGRQETQYF.

The DNA of the CDR3 is TGTGCCAGCAGGACCACAGGGTCCGGGACTGAAGCTTTCTTT. It is translated as CASRTTGSGTEAFF. The J gene is TRBJ1-1, the V gene TRBV6-5; D is possibly TRBD1 (6 bases). The CDR3 runs 14 residues. The germline gives CDR1 MNHEY, CDR2 SVGAGI. Trimming cost V 6 bases and J 5 bases, with 16 bases left between them.

This chain joins TRBV9 and TRBJ2-7, with TRBD2 identical over 9 bases. V lost 0 bases, J lost 3 bases, and 4 bases stayed unmatched. The germline CDR1 and CDR2 sequences are SGDLS and YYNGEE. CDR3 length: 15 amino acids. CDR3 sequence (DNA): TGTGCCAGCAGCGTAGCTAGCGGGGTAGGCTACGAGCAGTACTTC. Its protein product is CASSVASGVGYEQYF.

The chain uses TRBV5-1 and TRBJ1-1; TRBD1 agrees at 9 bases. The CDR3 contains 15 residues. The junction had 8 bases not matched to a gene; V was cut back by 4 bases and J by 4 bases. Germline V gene data show CDR1 as SGHRS and CDR2 as YFSETQ. CDR3 nucleotide sequence: TGCGCCAGCAGCGCCGAGACAGGGGGAGGCACTGAAGCTTTCTTT. Protein sequence: CASSAETGGGTEAFF.

The chain carries TRBV18 and TRBJ1-1; D call uncertain. V gave up 6 bases and J gave up 0 bases, with 11 bases separating them. Germline V gives CDR1 KGHSH, CDR2 LQKENI. The length of the CDR3 is 14 residues. CDR3 coding DNA: TGTGCCAGCTCGTTGGGCGGGGTGAACACTGAAGCTTTCTTT. Residues: CASSLGGVNTEAFF.